The sequence of this T cell receptor (beta chain) was determined in a study of blood T cell repertoires in COVID-19. Study in general: The United States, Italy and Spain provided the acute and convalescent COVID-19 samples. The analysed material was cDNA or gDNA that came from T cells, B-cell-depleted T cells, or PBMCs.

In regard to this clone: This same CDR3 is encoded by further DNA sequences in the sample.

Seattle's enrolled individuals joined amid active infection and were then monitored longitudinally. Per the original methods: By means of reference gene primer amplification, nucleated cell counts were estimated. Some clones are missing from TCRdb's copy, which holds only in-frame ones; the method was immunoSEQ multiplex PCR. From that table come the V and J calls and clone size; the DNA was used to work out D and trimming. The profile shows about 150,000 clones, 70% to 90% of them singletons. V was pared by 7 bases and J by 1 base, with 7 bases of the junction left unmatched. The CDR3 spans 14 residues. CDR1 MNHEY and CDR2 SVGAGI come from the germline V gene.

The sequenced material came from peripheral blood. The TCR sequence derives from a man aged 60-69 years with COVID-19, enrolled during active disease. The J gene is TRBJ2-7, the V gene TRBV6-5; TRBD1 matches 7 bases. The chain's CDR3 is CASTLTGSSYEQYF. CDR3 nucleotide sequence: TGTGCCAGCACCCTGACAGGGTCGTCCTACGAGCAGTACTTC.